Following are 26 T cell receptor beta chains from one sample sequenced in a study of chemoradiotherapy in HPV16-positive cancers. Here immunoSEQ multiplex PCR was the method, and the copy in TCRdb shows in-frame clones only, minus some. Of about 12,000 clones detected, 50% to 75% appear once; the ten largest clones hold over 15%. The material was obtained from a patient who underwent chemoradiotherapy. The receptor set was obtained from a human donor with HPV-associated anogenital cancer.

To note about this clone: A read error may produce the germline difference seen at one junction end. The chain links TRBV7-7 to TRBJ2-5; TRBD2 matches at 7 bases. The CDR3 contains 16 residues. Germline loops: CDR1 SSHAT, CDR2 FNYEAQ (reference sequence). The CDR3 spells CASSLSGGGGGETQYF. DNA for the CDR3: TGTGCTAGCAGCTTATCCGGAGGTGGGGGGGGTGAGACCCAGTACTTC.

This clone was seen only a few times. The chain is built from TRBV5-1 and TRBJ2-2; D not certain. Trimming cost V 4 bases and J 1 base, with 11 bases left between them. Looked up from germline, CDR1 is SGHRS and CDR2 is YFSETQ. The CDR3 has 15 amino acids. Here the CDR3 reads CASSPNTLNTGELFF. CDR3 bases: TGCGCCAGCAGCCCGAACACACTGAACACCGGGGAGCTGTTTTTT.

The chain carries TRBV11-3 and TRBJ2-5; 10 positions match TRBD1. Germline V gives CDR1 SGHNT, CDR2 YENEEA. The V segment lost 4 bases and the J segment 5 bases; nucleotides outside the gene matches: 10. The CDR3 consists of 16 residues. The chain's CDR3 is CASSWRSGTGDETQYF. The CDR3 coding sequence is TGTGCCAGCAGCTGGCGATCTGGGACAGGGGACGAGACCCAGTACTTC. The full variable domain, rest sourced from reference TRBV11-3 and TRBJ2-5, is EAGVVQSPRYKIIEKKQPVAFWCNPISGHNTLYWYLQNLGQGPELLIRYENEEAVDDSQLPKDRFSAERLKGVDSTLKIQPAELGDSAVYLCASSWRSGTGDETQYFGPGTRLLVL.

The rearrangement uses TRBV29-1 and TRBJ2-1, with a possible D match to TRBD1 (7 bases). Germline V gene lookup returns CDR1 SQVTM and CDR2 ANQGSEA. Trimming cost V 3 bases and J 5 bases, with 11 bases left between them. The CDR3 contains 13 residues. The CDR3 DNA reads TGCAGCGTTGACAGGGGGGACCACAATGAGCAGTTCTTC. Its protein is CSVDRGDHNEQFF.

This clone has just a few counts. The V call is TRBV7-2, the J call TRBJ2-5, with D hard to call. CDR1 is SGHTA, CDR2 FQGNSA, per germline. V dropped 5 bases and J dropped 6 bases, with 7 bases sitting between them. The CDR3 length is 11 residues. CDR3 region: CASSLKQTQYF. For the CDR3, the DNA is TGTGCCAGCAGCCTAAAACAGACCCAGTACTTC.

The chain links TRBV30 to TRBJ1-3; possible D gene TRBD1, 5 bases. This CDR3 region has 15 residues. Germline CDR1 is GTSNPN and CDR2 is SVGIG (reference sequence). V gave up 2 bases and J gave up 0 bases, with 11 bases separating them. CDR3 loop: CAWSTRRASGNTIYF. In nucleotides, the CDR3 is TGTGCCTGGAGTACCCGCAGGGCCTCTGGAAACACCATATATTTT. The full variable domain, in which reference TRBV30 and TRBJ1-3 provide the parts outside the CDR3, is SQTIHQWPATLVQPVGSPLSLECTVEGTSNPNLYWYRQAAGRGLQLLFYSVGIGQISSEVPQNLSASRPQDRQFILSSKKLLLSDSGFYLCAWSTRRASGNTIYFGEGSWLTVV.

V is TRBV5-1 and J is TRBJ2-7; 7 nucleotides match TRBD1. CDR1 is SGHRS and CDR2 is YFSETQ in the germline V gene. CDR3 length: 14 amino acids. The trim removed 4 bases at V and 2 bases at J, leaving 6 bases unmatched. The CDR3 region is CASSATGTAYEQYF. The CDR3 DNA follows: TGCGCCAGCAGCGCCACCGGGACAGCCTACGAGCAGTACTTC.

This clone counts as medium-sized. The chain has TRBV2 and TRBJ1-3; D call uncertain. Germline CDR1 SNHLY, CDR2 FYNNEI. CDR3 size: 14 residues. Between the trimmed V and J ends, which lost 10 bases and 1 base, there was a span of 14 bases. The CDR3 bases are TGTGCCATTTTGACGGCGCCTTCTGGAAACACCATATATTTT. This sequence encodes CAILTAPSGNTIYF.

The CDR3 reads CASSLGGDPTAFF. CDR3 coding DNA: TGTGCCAGCAGCTTAGGGGGGGACCCCACAGCTTTCTTT. V gene TRBV11-2 combines with J gene TRBJ1-1; D may be TRBD1 (5 bases). The germline V gene encodes CDR1 SGHAT and CDR2 FQNNGV. V was pared by 1 base and J by 10 bases, with 13 bases between. The CDR3 consists of 13 residues. The full variable domain, rest sourced from reference TRBV11-2 and TRBJ1-1, is EAGVAQSPRYKIIEKRQSVAFWCNPISGHATLYWYQQILGQGPKLLIQFQNNGVVDDSQLPKDRFSAERLKGVDSTLKIQPAKLEDSAVYLCASSLGGDPTAFFGQGTRLTVV.

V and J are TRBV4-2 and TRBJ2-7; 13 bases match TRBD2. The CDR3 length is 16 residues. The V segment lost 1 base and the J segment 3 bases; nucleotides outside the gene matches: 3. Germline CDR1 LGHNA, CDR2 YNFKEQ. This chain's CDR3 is CASSQVRTSGGYEQYF. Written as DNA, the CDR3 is TGTGCCAGCAGCCAAGTCCGGACTAGCGGGGGCTACGAGCAGTACTTC.

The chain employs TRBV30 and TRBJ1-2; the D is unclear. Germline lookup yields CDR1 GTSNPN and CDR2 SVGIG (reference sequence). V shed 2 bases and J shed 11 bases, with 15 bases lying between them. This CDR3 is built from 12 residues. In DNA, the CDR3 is TGTGCCTGGAGTCGGCAGGCAAACCCTTACACCTTC. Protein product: CAWSRQANPYTF. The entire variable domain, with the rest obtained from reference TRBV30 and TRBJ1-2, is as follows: SQTIHQWPATLVQPVGSPLSLECTVEGTSNPNLYWYRQAAGRGLQLLFYSVGIGQISSEVPQNLSASRPQDRQFILSSKKLLLSDSGFYLCAWSRQANPYTFGSGTRLTVV.

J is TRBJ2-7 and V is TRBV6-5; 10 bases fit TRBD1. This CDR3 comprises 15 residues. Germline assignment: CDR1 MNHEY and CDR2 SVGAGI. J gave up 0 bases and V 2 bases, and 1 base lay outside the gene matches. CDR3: CASSYGTGVSYEQYF. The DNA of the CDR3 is TGTGCCAGCAGTTACGGGACAGGGGTCTCCTACGAGCAGTACTTC.

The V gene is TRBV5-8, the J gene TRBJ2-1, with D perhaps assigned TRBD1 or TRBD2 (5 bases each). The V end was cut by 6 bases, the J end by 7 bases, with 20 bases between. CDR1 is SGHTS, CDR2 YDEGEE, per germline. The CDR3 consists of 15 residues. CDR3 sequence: CASTKTTGPTNEQFF. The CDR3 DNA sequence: TGTGCCAGCACCAAAACGACGGGACCCACTAATGAGCAGTTCTTC.

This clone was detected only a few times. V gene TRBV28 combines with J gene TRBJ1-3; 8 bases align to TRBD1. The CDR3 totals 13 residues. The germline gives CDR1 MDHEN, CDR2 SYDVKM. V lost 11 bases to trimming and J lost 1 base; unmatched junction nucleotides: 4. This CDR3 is CAGQGASGNTIYF. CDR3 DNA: TGTGCCGGTCAGGGGGCTTCTGGAAACACCATATATTTT.

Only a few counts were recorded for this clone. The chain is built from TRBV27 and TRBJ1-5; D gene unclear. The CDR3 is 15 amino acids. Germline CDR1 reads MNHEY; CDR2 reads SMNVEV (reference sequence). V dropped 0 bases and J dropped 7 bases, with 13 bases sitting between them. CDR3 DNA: TGTGCCAGCAGTTTATCGCGGAATGGGAGGCAGCCCCAGCATTTT. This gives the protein CASSLSRNGRQPQHF.

CDR3 in amino acids: CASSPDRNTQYF. CDR3 in DNA: TGTGCCAGCAGTCCGGACAGGAATACGCAGTATTTT. This chain connects TRBV6-1 to TRBJ2-3; 7 nucleotides match TRBD1. V was clipped by 5 bases and J by 7 bases; unmatched bases: 3. From germline, CDR1 is MNHNS and CDR2 SASEGT. The CDR3 covers 12 residues.

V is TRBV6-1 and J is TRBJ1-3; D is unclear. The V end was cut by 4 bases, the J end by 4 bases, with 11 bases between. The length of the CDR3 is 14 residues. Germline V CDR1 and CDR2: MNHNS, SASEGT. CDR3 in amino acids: CASSGWESGNTIYF. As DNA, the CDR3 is TGTGCCAGCAGTGGGTGGGAATCGGGAAACACCATATATTTT.

The CDR3 DNA sequence: TGTGCCAGCGGCAACACAGATACGCAGTATTTT. Translated, it gives CASGNTDTQYF. The chain employs TRBV7-2 and TRBJ2-3; no firm D call. The CDR3 has 11 amino acids. Germline lookup yields CDR1 SGHTA and CDR2 FQGNSA. The V gene lost 8 bases and the J gene lost 2 bases, with 5 bases spanning the gap.

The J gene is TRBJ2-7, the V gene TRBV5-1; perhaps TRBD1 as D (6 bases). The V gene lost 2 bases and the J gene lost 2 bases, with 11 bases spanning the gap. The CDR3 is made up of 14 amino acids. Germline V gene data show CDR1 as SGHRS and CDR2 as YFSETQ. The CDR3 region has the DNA TGCGCCAGCAGCTTAGCAGGGGTGCCCTACGAGCAGTACTTC. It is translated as CASSLAGVPYEQYF.

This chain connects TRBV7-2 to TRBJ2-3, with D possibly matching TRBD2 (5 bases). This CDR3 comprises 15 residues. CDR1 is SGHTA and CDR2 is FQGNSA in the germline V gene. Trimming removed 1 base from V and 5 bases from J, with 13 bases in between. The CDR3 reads CASSLDGPRGDTQYF. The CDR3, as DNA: TGTGCCAGCAGCTTAGACGGACCCCGGGGAGATACGCAGTATTTT.

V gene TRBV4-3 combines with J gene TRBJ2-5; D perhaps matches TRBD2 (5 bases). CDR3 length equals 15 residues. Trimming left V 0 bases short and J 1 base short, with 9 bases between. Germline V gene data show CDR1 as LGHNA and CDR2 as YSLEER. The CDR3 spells CASSQDWGAQETQYF. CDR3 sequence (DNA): TGCGCCAGCAGCCAAGATTGGGGAGCCCAAGAGACCCAGTACTTC.

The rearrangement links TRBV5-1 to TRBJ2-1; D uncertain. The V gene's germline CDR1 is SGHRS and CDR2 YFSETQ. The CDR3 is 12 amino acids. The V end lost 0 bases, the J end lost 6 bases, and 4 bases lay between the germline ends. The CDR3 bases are TGCGCCAGCAGCTTGGACAGCAATGAGCAGTTCTTC. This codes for CASSLDSNEQFF.

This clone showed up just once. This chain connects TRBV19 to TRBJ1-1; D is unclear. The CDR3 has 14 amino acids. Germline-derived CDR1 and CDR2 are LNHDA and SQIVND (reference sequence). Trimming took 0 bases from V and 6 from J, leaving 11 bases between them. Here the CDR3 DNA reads TGTGCCAGTAGTATAGACATTTTTCGCGCTGAAGCTTTCTTT. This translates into CASSIDIFRAEAFF.

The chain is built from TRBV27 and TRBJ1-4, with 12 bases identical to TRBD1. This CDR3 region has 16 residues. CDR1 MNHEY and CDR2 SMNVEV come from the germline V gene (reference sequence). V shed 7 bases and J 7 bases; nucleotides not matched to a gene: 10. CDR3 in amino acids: CASKSGTGGFGEKLFF. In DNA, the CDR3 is TGTGCCAGCAAAAGCGGGACAGGGGGCTTCGGTGAAAAACTGTTTTTT. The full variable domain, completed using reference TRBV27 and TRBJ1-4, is EAQVTQNPRYLITVTGKKLTVTCSQNMNHEYMSWYRQDPGLGLRQIYYSMNVEVTDKGDVPEGYKVSRKEKRNFPLILESPSPNQTSLYFCASKSGTGGFGEKLFFGSGTQLSVL.

This chain's CDR3 is CASRPTGQGVFGYTF. DNA for the CDR3: TGTGCCAGCAGACCGACGGGACAGGGGGTCTTTGGCTACACCTTC. The V and J genes are TRBV28 and TRBJ1-2, with 11 bases fitting TRBD1. This CDR3 has 15 amino acids. CDR1 is MDHEN and CDR2 is SYDVKM in the germline V gene. Trimming cost V 6 bases and J 7 bases; bases outside gene matches: 10.

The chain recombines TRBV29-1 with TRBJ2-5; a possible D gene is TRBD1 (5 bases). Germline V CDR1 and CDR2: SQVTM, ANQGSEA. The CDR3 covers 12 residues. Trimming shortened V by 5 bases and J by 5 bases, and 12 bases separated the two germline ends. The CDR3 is CSVLGVGETQYF. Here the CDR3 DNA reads TGCAGCGTTCTAGGGGTGGGGGAGACCCAGTACTTC.